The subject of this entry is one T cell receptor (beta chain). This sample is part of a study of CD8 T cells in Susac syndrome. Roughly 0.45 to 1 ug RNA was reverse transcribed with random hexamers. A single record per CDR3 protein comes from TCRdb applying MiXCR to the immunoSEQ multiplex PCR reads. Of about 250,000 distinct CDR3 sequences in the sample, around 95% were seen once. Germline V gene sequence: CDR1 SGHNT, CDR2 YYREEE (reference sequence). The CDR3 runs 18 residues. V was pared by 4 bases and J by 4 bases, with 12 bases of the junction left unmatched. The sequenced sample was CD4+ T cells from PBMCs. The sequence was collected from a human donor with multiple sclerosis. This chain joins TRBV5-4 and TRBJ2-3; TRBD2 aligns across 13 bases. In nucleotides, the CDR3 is TGTGCCAGCAGCCCCAAGAGGCACACTAGCGGGAGGGCAGATACGCAGTATTTT. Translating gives CASSPKRHTSGRADTQYF. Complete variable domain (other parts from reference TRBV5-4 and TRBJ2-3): ETGVTQSPTHLIKTRGQQVTLRCSSQSGHNTVSWYQQALGQGPQFIFQYYREEENGRGNFPPRFSGLQFPNYSSELNVNALELDDSALYLCASSPKRHTSGRADTQYFGPGTRLTVL.